Reported below is one TCR gamma chain. The data originate from a study of gamma-delta chains in newborns, infants, children. Study context: Microbial exposure reportedly drives polyclonal innate γδ T cell expansion after birth.

TCRdb re-called clones from the reads via CATT. The table has 700 or so gamma-chain clones, 32% seen once. CDR1 and CDR2 from the germline V gene are GITISATS and ISYDGTV (reference sequence). The CDR3 is made up of 18 amino acids. V shed 2 bases, J shed 7 bases, and the junction held 11 bases outside the gene matches. The source of this sequence is a child who was a newborn, infant or young child, either healthy, febrile or measles-vaccinated (not recorded which). J is TRGJP and V is TRGV9. Here the J gene was assigned by germline matching of the DNA, as TCRdb has none. Sequencing used blood. The CDR3 DNA follows: TGTGCCTTGTGGGAGGACCTACGGGGTGAGTTGGGCAAAAAAATCAAGGTATTT. Translation: CALWEDLRGELGKKIKVF.